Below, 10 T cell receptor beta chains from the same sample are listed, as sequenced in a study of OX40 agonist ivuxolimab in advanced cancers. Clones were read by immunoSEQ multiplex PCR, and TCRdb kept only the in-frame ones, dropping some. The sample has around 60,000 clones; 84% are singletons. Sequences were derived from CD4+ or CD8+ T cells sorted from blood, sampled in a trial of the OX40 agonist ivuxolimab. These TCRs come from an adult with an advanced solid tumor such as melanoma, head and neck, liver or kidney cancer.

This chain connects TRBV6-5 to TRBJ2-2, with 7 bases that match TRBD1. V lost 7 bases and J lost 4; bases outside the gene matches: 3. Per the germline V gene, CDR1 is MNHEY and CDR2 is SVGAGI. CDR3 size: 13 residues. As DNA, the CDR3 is TGTGCCAGCACCAGGGGGTTCACCGGGGAGCTGTTTTTT. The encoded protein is CASTRGFTGELFF.

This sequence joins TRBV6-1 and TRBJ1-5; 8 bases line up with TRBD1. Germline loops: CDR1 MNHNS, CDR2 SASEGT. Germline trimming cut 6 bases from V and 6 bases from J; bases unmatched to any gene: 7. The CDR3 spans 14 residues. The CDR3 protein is CASSGTGGSQPQHF. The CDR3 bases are TGTGCCAGCAGCGGGACAGGCGGTAGTCAGCCCCAGCATTTT.

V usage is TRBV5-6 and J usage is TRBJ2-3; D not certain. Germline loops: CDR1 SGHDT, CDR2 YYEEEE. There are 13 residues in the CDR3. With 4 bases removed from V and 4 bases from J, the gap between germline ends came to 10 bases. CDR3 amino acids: CASSAGEADTQYF. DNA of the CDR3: TGTGCCAGCAGCGCTGGAGAAGCAGATACGCAGTATTTT.

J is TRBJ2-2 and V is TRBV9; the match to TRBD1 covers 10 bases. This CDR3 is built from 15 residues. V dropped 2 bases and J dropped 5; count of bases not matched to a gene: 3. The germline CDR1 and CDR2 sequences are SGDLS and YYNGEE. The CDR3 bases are TGTGCCAGCAGCGTGACAGGGGGCTGGACCGGGGAGCTGTTTTTT. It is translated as CASSVTGGWTGELFF.

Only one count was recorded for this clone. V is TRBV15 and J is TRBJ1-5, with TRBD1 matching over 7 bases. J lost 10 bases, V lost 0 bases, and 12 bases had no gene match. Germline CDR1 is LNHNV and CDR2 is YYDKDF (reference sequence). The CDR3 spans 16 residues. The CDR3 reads CATSRDTRNRGGPQHF. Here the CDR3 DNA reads TGTGCCACCAGCAGAGATACTAGGAACAGGGGTGGACCCCAGCATTTT.

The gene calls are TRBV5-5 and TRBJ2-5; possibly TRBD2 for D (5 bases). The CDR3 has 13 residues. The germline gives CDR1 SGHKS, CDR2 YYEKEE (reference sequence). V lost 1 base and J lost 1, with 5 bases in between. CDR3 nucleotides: TGTGCCAGCAGCTTGACTAGCCAAGAGACCCAGTACTTC. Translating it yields CASSLTSQETQYF.

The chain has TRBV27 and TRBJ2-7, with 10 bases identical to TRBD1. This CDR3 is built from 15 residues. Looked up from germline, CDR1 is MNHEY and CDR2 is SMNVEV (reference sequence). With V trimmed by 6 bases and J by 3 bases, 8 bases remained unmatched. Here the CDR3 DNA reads TGTGCCAGCAGAAATGGACAGGGGGATTTCTACGAGCAGTACTTC. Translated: CASRNGQGDFYEQYF.

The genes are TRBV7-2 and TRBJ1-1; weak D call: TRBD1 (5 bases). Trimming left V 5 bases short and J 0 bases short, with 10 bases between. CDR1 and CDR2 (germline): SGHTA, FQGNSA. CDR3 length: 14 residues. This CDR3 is CASSSMGLNTEAFF. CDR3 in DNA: TGTGCCAGCAGCAGCATGGGGCTGAACACTGAAGCTTTCTTT. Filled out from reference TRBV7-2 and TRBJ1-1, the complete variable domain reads GAGVSQSPSNKVTEKGKDVELRCDPISGHTALYWYRQSLGQGLEFLIYFQGNSAPDKSGLPSDRFSAERTGGSVSTLTIQRTQQEDSAVYLCASSSMGLNTEAFFGQGTRLTVV.

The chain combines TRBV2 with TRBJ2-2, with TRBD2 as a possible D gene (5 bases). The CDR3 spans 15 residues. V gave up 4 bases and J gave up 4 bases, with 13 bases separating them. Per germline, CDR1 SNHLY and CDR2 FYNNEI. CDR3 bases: TGTGCCAGCAGTGGCAGGACTGGAAGCACCGGGGAGCTGTTTTTT. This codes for CASSGRTGSTGELFF. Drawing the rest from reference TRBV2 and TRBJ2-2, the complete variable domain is EPEVTQTPSHQVTQMGQEVILRCVPISNHLYFYWYRQILGQKVEFLVSFYNNEISEKSEIFDDQFSVERPDGSNFTLKIRSTKLEDSAMYFCASSGRTGSTGELFFGEGSRLTVL.

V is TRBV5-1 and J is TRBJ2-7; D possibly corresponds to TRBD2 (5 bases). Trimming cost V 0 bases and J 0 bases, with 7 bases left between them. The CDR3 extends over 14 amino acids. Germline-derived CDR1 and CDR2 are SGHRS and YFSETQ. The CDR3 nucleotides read TGCGCCAGCAGCTTGGTCGGGATCTCCTACGAGCAGTACTTC. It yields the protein CASSLVGISYEQYF.